The TCR beta chain described here comes from a study of blood T cell repertoires in COVID-19. The wider study: Samples representing acute and convalescent COVID-19 were sourced from the United States, Italy and Spain. The analysed material was cDNA or gDNA that came from T cells, B-cell-depleted T cells, or PBMCs.

Original processing notes: Estimation of nucleated cell counts was performed using reference gene primer amplification. Profiled with immunoSEQ multiplex PCR; TCRdb holds only in-frame clones, not every one. D and trimming were read from the DNA, whereas the V and J calls and clone size are those reported in that table. Found here are around 180,000 clones, approximately 87% of them singletons; the top ten hold roughly 20%. This TCR derives from a man between 65 and 85 years old with active or convalescent COVID-19. Source material: peripheral blood.

DNA of the CDR3: TGTGCCAGCAGCCCCGGGACAGGGGTGTATGGCTACACCTTC. Its protein is CASSPGTGVYGYTF. The rearrangement uses TRBV11-2 and TRBJ1-2, with 10 bases fitting TRBD1. The CDR3 length is 14 residues. V lost 5 bases, J lost 5 bases, and 5 bases stayed unmatched. Germline values: CDR1 SGHAT, CDR2 FQNNGV.